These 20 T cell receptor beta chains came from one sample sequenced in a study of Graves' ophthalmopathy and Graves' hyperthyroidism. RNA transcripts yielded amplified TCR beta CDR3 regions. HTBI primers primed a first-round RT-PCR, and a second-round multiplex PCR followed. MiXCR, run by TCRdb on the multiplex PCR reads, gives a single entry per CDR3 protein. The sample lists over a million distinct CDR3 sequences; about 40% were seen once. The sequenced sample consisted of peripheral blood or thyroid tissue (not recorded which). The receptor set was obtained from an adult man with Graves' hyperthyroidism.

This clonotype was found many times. The CDR3 DNA sequence: TGTGCCAGCGCCTCGCAGGGGGGGCCCTACGAGCAGTACTTC. Its protein product is CASASQGGPYEQYF. The rearrangement uses TRBV7-3 and TRBJ2-7; possibly TRBD1 or TRBD2 for D (7 bases each). Trimming removed 8 bases at V and 2 bases at J, with 16 bases between. This CDR3 comprises 14 residues. The V gene's germline CDR1 is SGHTA and CDR2 FQGTGA.

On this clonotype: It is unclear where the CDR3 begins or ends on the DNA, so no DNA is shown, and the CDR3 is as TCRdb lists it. The CDR3 loop reads CATSSFYICSAGTANYGYTF. The rearrangement links TRBV15 to TRBJ1-2. The V gene's germline CDR1 is LNHNV and CDR2 YYDKDF (reference sequence). The CDR3 numbers 20 amino acids, ends counted.

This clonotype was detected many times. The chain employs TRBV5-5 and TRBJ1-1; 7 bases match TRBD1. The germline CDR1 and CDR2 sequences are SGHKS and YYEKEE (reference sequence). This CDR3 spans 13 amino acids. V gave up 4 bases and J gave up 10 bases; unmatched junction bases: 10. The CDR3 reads CASSGTELIGAFF. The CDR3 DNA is TGTGCCAGCAGCGGGACAGAATTGATTGGAGCTTTCTTT.

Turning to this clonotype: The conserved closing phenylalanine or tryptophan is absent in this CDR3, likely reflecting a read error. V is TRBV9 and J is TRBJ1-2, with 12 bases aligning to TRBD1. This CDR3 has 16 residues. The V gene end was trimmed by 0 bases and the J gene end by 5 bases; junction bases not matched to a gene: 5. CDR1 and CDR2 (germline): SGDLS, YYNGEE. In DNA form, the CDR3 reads TGTGCCAGCAGCGTAGCTAGGGACAGGGGGCTTTATGGCTACACCCTC. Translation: CASSVARDRGLYGYTL.

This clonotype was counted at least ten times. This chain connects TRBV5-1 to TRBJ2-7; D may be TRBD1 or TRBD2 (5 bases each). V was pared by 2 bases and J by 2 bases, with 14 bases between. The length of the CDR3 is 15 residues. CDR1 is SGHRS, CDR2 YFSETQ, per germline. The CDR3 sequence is CASSFVEGSTYEQYF. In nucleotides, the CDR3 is TGCGCCAGCAGCTTTGTTGAGGGGAGCACCTACGAGCAGTACTTC.

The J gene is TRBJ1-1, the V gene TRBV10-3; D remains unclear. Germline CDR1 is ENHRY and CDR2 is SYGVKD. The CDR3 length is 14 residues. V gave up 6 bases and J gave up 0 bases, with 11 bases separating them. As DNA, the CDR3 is TGTGCCATCAGCGTGGAACAGTTGAACACTGAAGCTTTCTTT. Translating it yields CAISVEQLNTEAFF.

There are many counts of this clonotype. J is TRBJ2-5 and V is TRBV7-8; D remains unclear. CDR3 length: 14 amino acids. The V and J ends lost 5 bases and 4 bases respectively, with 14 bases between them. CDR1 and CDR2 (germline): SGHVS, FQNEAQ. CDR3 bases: TGTGCCAGCAGCCCCCCCCCGGGTCGAGAGACCCAGTACTTC. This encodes CASSPPPGRETQYF. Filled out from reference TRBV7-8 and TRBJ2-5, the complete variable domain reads GAGVSQSPRYKVAKRGQDVALRCDPISGHVSLFWYQQALGQGPEFLTYFQNEAQLDKSGLPSDRFFAERPEGSVSTLKIQRTQQEDSAVYLCASSPPPGRETQYFGPGTRLLVL.

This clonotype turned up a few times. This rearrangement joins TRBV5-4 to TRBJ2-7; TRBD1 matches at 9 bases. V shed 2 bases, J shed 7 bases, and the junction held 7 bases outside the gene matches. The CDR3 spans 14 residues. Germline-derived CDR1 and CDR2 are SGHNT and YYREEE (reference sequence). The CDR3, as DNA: TGTGCCAGCAGCTTTGGACAGGGGACTGGGGAGCAGTACTTC. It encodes CASSFGQGTGEQYF.

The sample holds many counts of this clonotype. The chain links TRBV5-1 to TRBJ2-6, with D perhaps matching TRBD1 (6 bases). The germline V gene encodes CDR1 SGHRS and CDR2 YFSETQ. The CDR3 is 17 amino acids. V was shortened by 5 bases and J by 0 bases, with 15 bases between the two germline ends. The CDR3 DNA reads TGCGCCAGCAGTACCTCCACAGGGTTCTCTGGGGCCAACGTCCTGACTTTC. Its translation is CASSTSTGFSGANVLTF.

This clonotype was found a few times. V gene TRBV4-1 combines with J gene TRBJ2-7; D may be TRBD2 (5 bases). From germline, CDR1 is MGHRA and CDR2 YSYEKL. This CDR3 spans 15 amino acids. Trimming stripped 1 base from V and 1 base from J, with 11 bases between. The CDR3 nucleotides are TGCGCCAGCAGCCAAGGAGCGGATGCTTCCTACGAGCAGTACTTC. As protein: CASSQGADASYEQYF.

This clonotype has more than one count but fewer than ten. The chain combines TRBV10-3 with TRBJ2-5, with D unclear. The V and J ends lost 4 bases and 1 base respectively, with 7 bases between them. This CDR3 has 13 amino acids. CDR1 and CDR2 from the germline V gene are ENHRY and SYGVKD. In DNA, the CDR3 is TGTGCCATCAGTGCAGAAACCCAAGAGACCCAGTACTTC. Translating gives CAISAETQETQYF.

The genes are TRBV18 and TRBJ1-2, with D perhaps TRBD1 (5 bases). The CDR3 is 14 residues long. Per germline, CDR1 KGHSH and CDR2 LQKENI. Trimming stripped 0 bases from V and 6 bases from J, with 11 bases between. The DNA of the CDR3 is TGTGCCAGCTCACCACCCAGCAGGGTTGATGGCTACACCTTC. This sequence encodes CASSPPSRVDGYTF.

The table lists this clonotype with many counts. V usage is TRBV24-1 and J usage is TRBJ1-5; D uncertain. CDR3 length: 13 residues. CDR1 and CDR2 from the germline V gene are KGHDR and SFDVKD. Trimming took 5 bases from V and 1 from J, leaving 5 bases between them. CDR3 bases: TGTGCCACCAGTGGGCGAAGCAATCAGCCCCAGCATTTT. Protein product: CATSGRSNQPQHF.

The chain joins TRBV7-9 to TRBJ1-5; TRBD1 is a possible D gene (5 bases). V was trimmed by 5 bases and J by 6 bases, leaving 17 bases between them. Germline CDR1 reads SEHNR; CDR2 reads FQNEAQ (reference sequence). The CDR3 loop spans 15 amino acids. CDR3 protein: CASSPGEGVGQPQHF. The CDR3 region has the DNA TGTGCCAGCAGCCCGGGGGAGGGCGTGGGTCAGCCCCAGCATTTT.

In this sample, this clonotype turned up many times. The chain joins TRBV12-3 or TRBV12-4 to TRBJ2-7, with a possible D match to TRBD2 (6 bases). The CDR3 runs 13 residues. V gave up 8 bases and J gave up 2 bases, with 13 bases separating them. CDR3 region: CASSGGTPYEQYF. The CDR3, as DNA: TGTGCCAGCTCTGGAGGGACGCCCTACGAGCAGTACTTC.

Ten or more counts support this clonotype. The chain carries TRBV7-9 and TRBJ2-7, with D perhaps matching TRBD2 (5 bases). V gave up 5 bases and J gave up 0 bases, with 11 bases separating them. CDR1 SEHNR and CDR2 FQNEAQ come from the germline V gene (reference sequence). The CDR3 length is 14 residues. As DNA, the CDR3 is TGTGCCAGCAGCAGGACGGGGAGCTCCTACGAGCAGTACTTC. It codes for CASSRTGSSYEQYF.

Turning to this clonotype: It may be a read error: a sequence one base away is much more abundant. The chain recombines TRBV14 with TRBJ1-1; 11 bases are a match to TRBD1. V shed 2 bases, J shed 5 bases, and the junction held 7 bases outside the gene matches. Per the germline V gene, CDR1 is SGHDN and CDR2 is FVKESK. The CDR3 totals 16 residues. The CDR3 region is CASSQTLGTGGTEAFF. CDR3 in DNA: TGTGCCAGCAGCCAAACTTTAGGGACAGGGGGAACTGAAGCTTTCTTT.

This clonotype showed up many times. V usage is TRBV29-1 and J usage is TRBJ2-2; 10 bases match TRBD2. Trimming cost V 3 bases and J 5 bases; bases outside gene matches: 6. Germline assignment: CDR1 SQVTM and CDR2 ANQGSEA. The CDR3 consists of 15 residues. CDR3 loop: CSVDLAGVSTGELFF. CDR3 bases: TGCAGCGTTGACCTAGCGGGAGTTAGTACCGGGGAGCTGTTTTTT.

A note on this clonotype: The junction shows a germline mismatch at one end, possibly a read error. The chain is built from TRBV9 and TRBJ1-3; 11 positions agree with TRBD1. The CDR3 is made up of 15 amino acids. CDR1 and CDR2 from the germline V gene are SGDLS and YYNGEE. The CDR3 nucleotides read TGTGCCGGCAGCGTCCGGGACAGGGGGTGGAACACCATATATTTT. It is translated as CAGSVRDRGWNTIYF.

The CDR3 DNA follows: TGTGCCATCAGTGAGTCGGGGCTGGTGAACACTGAAGCTTTCTTT. Encoded protein: CAISESGLVNTEAFF. The gene calls are TRBV10-3 and TRBJ1-1; possible D gene TRBD1, 5 bases. This CDR3 comprises 15 residues. V lost 0 bases to trimming and J lost 0 bases, with 8 bases between them. Looked up from germline, CDR1 is ENHRY and CDR2 is SYGVKD.